The 27 T cell receptor beta chains below were found in one sample sequenced in a study of tissue T cells after allogeneic stem cell transplantation. Sequencing used immunoSEQ multiplex PCR; TCRdb keeps in-frame clones, though not all of them. The data hold 950 to 1,500 clones, with 70% to 80% observed a single time. The material was skin, obtained at autopsy. Receptor source: a male patient at least 60 years old with steroid-refractory graft-versus-host disease after an allogeneic stem cell transplant. T cells may partly derive from the graft donor.

V usage is TRBV5-6 and J usage is TRBJ2-2; possible D gene TRBD2, 5 bases. CDR1 SGHDT and CDR2 YYEEEE come from the germline V gene. This CDR3 contains 17 residues. The V and J ends lost 2 bases and 2 bases respectively, with 16 bases between them. CDR3 region: CASSFVFGLRNTGELFF. DNA of the CDR3: TGTGCCAGCAGCTTCGTGTTCGGACTGAGAAACACCGGGGAGCTGTTTTTT.

The chain recombines TRBV12-3 or TRBV12-4 with TRBJ1-1, with no clear D. This CDR3 is built from 12 residues. Trimming stripped 7 bases from V and 4 bases from J, with 10 bases between. The CDR3 bases are TGTGCCAGCATGCGCGAGAGCACTGAAGCTTTCTTT. It specifies CASMRESTEAFF.

The chain carries TRBV12-3 or TRBV12-4 and TRBJ2-7; 8 bases agree with TRBD2. The CDR3 spans 12 residues. Unmatched junction bases numbered 3, after V lost 6 bases and J lost 5 bases. This CDR3 reads CASSRGGDEQYF. Here the CDR3 DNA reads TGTGCCAGCAGCCGGGGGGGTGACGAGCAGTACTTC.

This chain joins TRBV9 and TRBJ2-1; 7 bases are shared with TRBD1. Germline-derived CDR1 and CDR2 are SGDLS and YYNGEE. V lost 4 bases, J lost 1 base, and 8 bases stayed unmatched. The CDR3 is 16 residues long. The CDR3 loop reads CASSLRQGISYNEQFF. DNA for the CDR3: TGTGCCAGCAGCCTGAGACAGGGCATATCCTACAATGAGCAGTTCTTC.

This clone was seen more than once but under ten times. This rearrangement joins TRBV19 to TRBJ2-3; D ambiguous. Germline CDR1 reads LNHDA; CDR2 reads SQIVND (reference sequence). The CDR3 covers 12 residues. The V and J ends lost 7 bases and 2 bases respectively, with 7 bases between them. CDR3 loop: CASKAYTDTQYF. The DNA of the CDR3 is TGTGCCAGTAAAGCTTACACAGATACGCAGTATTTT. Complete variable domain (other parts from reference TRBV19 and TRBJ2-3): DGGITQSPKYLFRKEGQNVTLSCEQNLNHDAMYWYRQDPGQGLRLIYYSQIVNDFQKGDIAEGYSVSREKKESFPLTVTSAQKNPTAFYLCASKAYTDTQYFGPGTRLTVL.

V gene TRBV7-9 combines with J gene TRBJ1-2, with a tentative D call TRBD1 (5 bases). The CDR3 loop spans 13 amino acids. Germline CDR1 reads SEHNR; CDR2 reads FQNEAQ (reference sequence). Trimming removed 10 bases at V and 6 bases at J, with 18 bases between. The CDR3 nucleotides are TGTGCCACGTCTAGAGGGGTATCAGATGGCTACACCTTC. Its protein is CATSRGVSDGYTF. Looking up the rest from reference TRBV7-9 and TRBJ1-2 gives the full variable domain: DTGVSQNPRHKITKRGQNVTFRCDPISEHNRLYWYRQTLGQGPEFLTYFQNEAQLEKSRLLSDRFSAERPKGSFSTLEIQRTEQGDSAMYLCATSRGVSDGYTFGSGTRLTVV.

This chain links TRBV5-1 with TRBJ2-2, with D possibly TRBD1 on 6 matching bases. Trimming pared 2 bases from V and 8 bases from J, leaving 10 bases between. Germline CDR1 reads SGHRS; CDR2 reads YFSETQ. This CDR3 is built from 13 residues. As DNA, the CDR3 is TGCGCCAGCAGCTTCGGACAGCCGGGGGAGCTGTTTTTT. This sequence encodes CASSFGQPGELFF.

The chain carries TRBV7-9 and TRBJ2-7, with 7 positions matching TRBD1. Per the germline V gene, CDR1 is SEHNR and CDR2 is FQNEAQ (reference sequence). The CDR3 totals 14 residues. V was pared by 7 bases and J by 0 bases, with 6 bases of the junction left unmatched. CDR3 region: CASTSTGLSYEQYF. The CDR3, as DNA: TGTGCCAGCACATCGACAGGGCTCTCCTACGAGCAGTACTTC.

This clone occurred a few times. The CDR3 reads CARPDPTDTQYF. The CDR3 DNA follows: TGTGCCCGCCCGGATCCCACAGATACGCAGTATTTT. V gene TRBV10-3 combines with J gene TRBJ2-3; D uncertain. The CDR3 runs 12 residues. Germline CDR1 is ENHRY and CDR2 is SYGVKD. V was pared by 11 bases and J by 2 bases, with 11 bases between.

The J gene is TRBJ2-7, the V gene TRBV5-4; D is ambiguous. V gave up 3 bases and J gave up 6 bases, with 10 bases separating them. The germline gives CDR1 SGHNT, CDR2 YYREEE (reference sequence). CDR3 length equals 12 residues. CDR3 coding DNA: TGTGCCAGCAGCTGGATCGGCCGCGAGCAGTACTTC. This codes for CASSWIGREQYF.

J is TRBJ2-5 and V is TRBV9; 12 nucleotides match TRBD2. V gave up 4 bases and J gave up 5 bases; unmatched junction bases: 6. Germline CDR1 and CDR2: SGDLS and YYNGEE. The CDR3 covers 15 residues. DNA of the CDR3: TGTGCCAGCAGCTTTGGGACTAGCGGGCCCGAGACCCAGTACTTC. Translating gives CASSFGTSGPETQYF.

This clone was detected only a few times. The chain employs TRBV6-2 or TRBV6-3 and TRBJ2-3; D perhaps matches TRBD2 (6 bases). CDR1 is MNHEY, CDR2 SVGEGT, per germline. The CDR3 extends over 14 amino acids. Deletions cut 5 bases from V and 6 bases from J, with 15 bases between. The chain's CDR3 is CASSPGLFTDTQYF. The CDR3 region has the DNA TGTGCCAGCAGTCCGGGACTCTTCACGGATACGCAGTATTTT.

The rearrangement links TRBV7-9 to TRBJ2-5; D gene ambiguous. CDR1 and CDR2 (germline): SEHNR, FQNEAQ (reference sequence). V shed 5 bases and J shed 3 bases, with 19 bases lying between them. This CDR3 has 16 residues. This CDR3 reads CASSPPFRFVEETQYF. CDR3 nucleotides: TGTGCCAGCAGCCCGCCTTTCAGGTTCGTGGAAGAGACCCAGTACTTC. Full variable domain (remainder filled in from reference TRBV7-9 and TRBJ2-5): DTGVSQNPRHKITKRGQNVTFRCDPISEHNRLYWYRQTLGQGPEFLTYFQNEAQLEKSRLLSDRFSAERPKGSFSTLEIQRTEQGDSAMYLCASSPPFRFVEETQYFGPGTRLLVL.

The chain recombines TRBV14 with TRBJ2-3; TRBD2 agrees at 11 bases. The CDR3 runs to 16 residues. Trimming took 2 bases from V and 4 from J; bases not matched to a gene: 5. In germline, CDR1 is SGHDN, CDR2 FVKESK. CDR3: CASSQPLAGVADTQYF. CDR3 nucleotides: TGTGCCAGCAGCCAACCACTAGCGGGAGTAGCAGATACGCAGTATTTT.

The chain links TRBV12-3 or TRBV12-4 to TRBJ2-5; D is perhaps TRBD2 (6 bases). CDR3 length equals 13 residues. Trimming took off 1 base at V and 3 bases at J, with 6 bases between the two ends. The CDR3 DNA is TGTGCCAGCAGTTTAGGGACTAAAGAGACCCAGTACTTC. Its translation is CASSLGTKETQYF.

Remarks on this clone: This CDR3 is also generated by other DNA sequences in the sample. The chain joins TRBV2 to TRBJ2-3; 7 bases map to TRBD1. The CDR3 extends over 15 amino acids. CDR1 is SNHLY and CDR2 is FYNNEI in the germline V gene. Unmatched junction bases numbered 4, after V lost 4 bases and J lost 0 bases. DNA for the CDR3: TGTGCCAGCAGTGCCGGGACAGCTAGCACAGATACGCAGTATTTT. This encodes CASSAGTASTDTQYF.

This clone was detected a few times. The rearrangement uses TRBV20-1 and TRBJ2-7; D gene uncertain. Germline V gene data show CDR1 as DFQATT and CDR2 as SNEGSKA (reference sequence). The CDR3 covers 11 residues. With 5 bases removed from V and 3 bases from J, the gap between germline ends came to 8 bases. Here the CDR3 DNA reads TGCAGTGCTTACAGCAACTACGAGCAGTACTTC. This encodes CSAYSNYEQYF.

J is TRBJ2-3 and V is TRBV9; TRBD1 might be the D (6 bases). Germline lookup yields CDR1 SGDLS and CDR2 YYNGEE. The CDR3 contains 16 residues. V dropped 4 bases and J dropped 0 bases, with 15 bases sitting between them. The CDR3 sequence is CASSSRGGISTDTQYF. For the CDR3, the DNA is TGTGCCAGCAGCTCGAGAGGGGGAATAAGCACAGATACGCAGTATTTT.

This clone was counted between two and nine times. V and J are TRBV11-2 and TRBJ2-7; D gene ambiguous. The V gene lost 2 bases and the J gene lost 6 bases, with 11 bases spanning the gap. The CDR3 loop spans 13 amino acids. Germline values: CDR1 SGHAT, CDR2 FQNNGV. CDR3 residues: CASSLYPRSEQYF. The CDR3 bases are TGTGCCAGCAGCTTATACCCCCGGAGCGAGCAGTACTTC.

This clone was seen only a few times. The chain links TRBV7-2 to TRBJ2-1, with D unclear. This CDR3 comprises 13 residues. V was pared by 1 base and J by 7 bases, with 8 bases between. Germline V CDR1 and CDR2: SGHTA, FQGNSA. The CDR3 loop reads CASSLDQLNEQFF. The CDR3 nucleotides are TGTGCCAGCAGCTTAGATCAACTTAATGAGCAGTTCTTC.

This clone was seen more than once but under ten times. J is TRBJ2-7 and V is TRBV5-4; possible D gene TRBD1, 6 bases. The CDR3 has 14 residues. The germline gives CDR1 SGHNT, CDR2 YYREEE (reference sequence). The germline V and J ends were trimmed by 0 bases and 2 bases, with 9 bases remaining between them. CDR3 protein: CASSLGTVTYEQYF. The CDR3 bases are TGTGCCAGCAGCTTGGGGACAGTAACCTACGAGCAGTACTTC. Supplemented by reference TRBV5-4 and TRBJ2-7, the full variable domain reads ETGVTQSPTHLIKTRGQQVTLRCSSQSGHNTVSWYQQALGQGPQFIFQYYREEENGRGNFPPRFSGLQFPNYSSELNVNALELDDSALYLCASSLGTVTYEQYFGPGTRLTVT.

J is TRBJ2-7 and V is TRBV15; a weak D match, TRBD2 (7 bases). Per germline, CDR1 LNHNV and CDR2 YYDKDF (reference sequence). The CDR3 consists of 16 residues. V lost 5 bases, J lost 5 bases, and 22 bases lay in between. The CDR3 sequence: CATSPRGVGGKNEQYF. The CDR3 DNA reads as TGTGCCACCAGCCCCCGGGGGGTAGGGGGAAAAAACGAGCAGTACTTC.

The chain combines TRBV7-9 with TRBJ1-1, with TRBD1 matching 7 bases. This CDR3 has 15 amino acids. V lost 7 bases to trimming and J lost 5 bases; unmatched junction nucleotides: 13. The germline CDR1 and CDR2 sequences are SEHNR and FQNEAQ (reference sequence). The CDR3 nucleotides are TGTGCCAGCACCCTCACGGCAGGGGGTGGTACTGAAGCTTTCTTT. Translation: CASTLTAGGGTEAFF.

This clone was recorded only once. This sequence joins TRBV5-1 and TRBJ2-7, with D possibly called TRBD1 or TRBD2 (6 bases each). V lost 1 base and J 7 bases, leaving 12 bases between the germline ends. Germline V gene lookup returns CDR1 SGHRS and CDR2 YFSETQ. CDR3 size: 13 residues. The CDR3 DNA is TGCGCCAGCAGCTTGAGGGGGAGCGGGGAGCAGTACTTC. This sequence encodes CASSLRGSGEQYF.

The chain has TRBV29-1 and TRBJ2-7, with 7 bases fitting TRBD1. This CDR3 contains 13 residues. The J segment lost 1 base and the V segment lost 7 bases, leaving 7 bases of the junction unmatched. CDR1 and CDR2 from the germline V gene are SQVTM and ANQGSEA. The CDR3 sequence: CSGRDRGSYEQYF. The CDR3 DNA reads TGCAGCGGTAGGGACAGAGGTTCCTACGAGCAGTACTTC.

V usage is TRBV10-1 and J usage is TRBJ2-2, with D perhaps TRBD1 (6 bases). Germline lookup yields CDR1 WNHNN and CDR2 SYGVQD (reference sequence). This CDR3 spans 14 amino acids. With 8 bases removed from V and 6 bases from J, the gap between germline ends came to 16 bases. The CDR3 is CASFGQLGAGELFF. CDR3 bases: TGCGCCAGCTTCGGACAGTTGGGGGCCGGGGAGCTGTTTTTT.

The J gene is TRBJ2-3, the V gene TRBV7-9; 10 nucleotides line up with TRBD1. V shed 7 bases and J 1 base; nucleotides not matched to a gene: 5. This CDR3 has 15 amino acids. Looked up from germline, CDR1 is SEHNR and CDR2 is FQNEAQ (reference sequence). The CDR3 protein is CASNTGTGGTDTQYF. For the CDR3, the DNA is TGTGCCAGCAATACCGGGACAGGGGGCACAGATACGCAGTATTTT.